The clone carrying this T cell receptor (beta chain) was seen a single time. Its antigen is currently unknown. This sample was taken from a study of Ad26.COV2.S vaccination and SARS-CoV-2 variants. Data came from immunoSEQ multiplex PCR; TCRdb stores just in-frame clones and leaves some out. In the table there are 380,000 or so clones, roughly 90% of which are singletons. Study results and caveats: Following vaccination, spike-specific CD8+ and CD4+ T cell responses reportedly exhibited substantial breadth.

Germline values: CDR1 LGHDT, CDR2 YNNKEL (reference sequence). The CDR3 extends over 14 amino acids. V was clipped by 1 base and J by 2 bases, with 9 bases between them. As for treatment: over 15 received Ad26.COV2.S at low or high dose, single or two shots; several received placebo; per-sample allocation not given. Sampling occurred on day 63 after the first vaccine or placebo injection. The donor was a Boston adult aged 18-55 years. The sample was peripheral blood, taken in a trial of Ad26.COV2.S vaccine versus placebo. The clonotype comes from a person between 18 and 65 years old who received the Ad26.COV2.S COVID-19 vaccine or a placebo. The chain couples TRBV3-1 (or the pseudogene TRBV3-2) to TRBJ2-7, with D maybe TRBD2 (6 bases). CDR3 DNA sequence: TGTGCCAGCAGCCAAGTCGGGGGAACCTACGAGCAGTACTTC. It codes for CASSQVGGTYEQYF.